These 15 T cell receptor beta chains came from one sample sequenced in a study of naive and memory T cell subsets. For blood and skin samples, reverse transcription used TCR alpha and beta constant primers. TCRdb processed the 5' RACE reads anew with MiXCR; each CDR3 protein has one entry. The repertoire holds over 20,000 distinct CDR3 sequences, with around a quarter as singletons. Whole-blood samples were over 2 ml of peripheral blood from healthy adult volunteers. The source of these receptors is a female donor in good health.

This clonotype occurred many times. V and J are TRBV19 and TRBJ1-5; D is uncertain. Germline V CDR1 and CDR2: LNHDA, SQIVND (reference sequence). V was clipped by 6 bases and J by 12 bases, with 18 bases between them. The CDR3 is 13 residues long. The chain's CDR3 is CASSQGLQIGQHF. CDR3 DNA sequence: TGTGCCAGTAGCCAAGGCCTGCAGATAGGCCAGCATTTT. Combining the CDR3 with reference TRBV19 and TRBJ1-5 gives the whole variable domain DGGITQSPKYLFRKEGQNVTLSCEQNLNHDAMYWYRQDPGQGLRLIYYSQIVNDFQKGDIAEGYSVSREKKESFPLTVTSAQKNPTAFYLCASSQGLQIGQHFGDGTRLSIL.

Ten or more counts support this clonotype. V gene TRBV29-1 combines with J gene TRBJ1-5, with a possible D match to TRBD1 (6 bases). Germline V lookup: CDR1 SQVTM, CDR2 ANQGSEA. V was clipped by 4 bases and J by 6 bases, with 13 bases between them. The CDR3 has 13 residues. This chain's CDR3 is CSVAGGATQPQHF. The CDR3 coding sequence is TGCAGCGTTGCCGGGGGCGCAACTCAGCCCCAGCATTTT. Filled out from reference TRBV29-1 and TRBJ1-5, the complete variable domain reads SAVISQKPSRDICQRGTSLTIQCQVDSQVTMMFWYRQQPGQSLTLIATANQGSEATYESGFVIDKFPISRPNLTFSTLTVSNMSPEDSSIYLCSVAGGATQPQHFGDGTRLSIL.

This clonotype was seen repeatedly, ten times or more. The chain recombines TRBV29-1 with TRBJ2-1; TRBD2 matches at 8 bases. There are 14 residues in the CDR3. V lost 6 bases and J lost 4; bases outside the gene matches: 8. The germline V gene encodes CDR1 SQVTM and CDR2 ANQGSEA. In DNA form, the CDR3 reads TGCAGCGTGATACGGGAGGGCACATACAATGAGCAGTTCTTC. It specifies CSVIREGTYNEQFF.

The chain links TRBV7-2 to TRBJ2-1; D ambiguous. Trimming stripped 1 base from V and 1 base from J, with 8 bases between. The germline V gene encodes CDR1 SGHTA and CDR2 FQGNSA. The CDR3 contains 15 residues. The CDR3, as DNA: TGTGCCAGCAGCTTAGGGGTTCTTTCCTACAATGAGCAGTTCTTC. Amino acid sequence: CASSLGVLSYNEQFF.

This clonotype was recorded many times. V and J are TRBV29-1 and TRBJ2-1; D unclear. The length of the CDR3 is 11 residues. Germline CDR1 is SQVTM and CDR2 is ANQGSEA. Trimming removed 5 bases at V and 5 bases at J, with 7 bases between. The CDR3, as DNA: TGCAGCGTTACTGATCACAATGAGCAGTTCTTC. It specifies CSVTDHNEQFF.

This chain joins TRBV5-1 and TRBJ2-1; 10 nucleotides line up with TRBD2. The V gene end was trimmed by 2 bases and the J gene end by 5 bases; junction bases not matched to a gene: 7. There are 16 residues in the CDR3. The germline CDR1 and CDR2 sequences are SGHRS and YFSETQ. CDR3 nucleotides: TGCGCCAGCAGCTTTGGAGCGGGGGGGTCGGACAATGAGCAGTTCTTC. It yields the protein CASSFGAGGSDNEQFF.

The J gene is TRBJ2-2, the V gene TRBV9, with 8 positions matching TRBD2. V shed 3 bases and J 7 bases; nucleotides not matched to a gene: 2. This CDR3 spans 13 amino acids. Germline CDR1 and CDR2: SGDLS and YYNGEE. CDR3 sequence reads: CASSARGVGELFF. The CDR3 coding sequence is TGTGCCAGCAGCGCGCGGGGGGTCGGGGAGCTGTTTTTT.

The chain employs TRBV7-2 and TRBJ1-5; the D is unclear. The V end lost 5 bases, the J end lost 0 bases, and 11 bases lay between the germline ends. Germline V CDR1 and CDR2: SGHTA, FQGNSA. There are 15 residues in the CDR3. This CDR3 reads CASSMAANSNQPQHF. CDR3 nucleotides: TGTGCCAGCAGCATGGCAGCAAATAGCAATCAGCCCCAGCATTTT.

The chain recombines TRBV5-1 with TRBJ2-7; D might be TRBD2 (6 bases). The CDR3 sequence is 14 residues long. V lost 0 bases, J lost 6 bases, and 13 bases lay in between. The germline CDR1 and CDR2 sequences are SGHRS and YFSETQ. In DNA, the CDR3 is TGCGCCAGCAGCTTGGTAGCGGACAATCGCGAGCAGTACTTC. It yields the protein CASSLVADNREQYF.

V usage is TRBV20-1 and J usage is TRBJ2-3; 8 nucleotides agree with TRBD2. Looked up from germline, CDR1 is DFQATT and CDR2 is SNEGSKA (reference sequence). The J segment lost 0 bases and the V segment lost 4 bases, leaving 3 bases of the junction unmatched. The CDR3 is made up of 14 amino acids. CDR3: CSANSGASTDTQYF. CDR3 coding DNA: TGCAGTGCTAATAGCGGGGCTAGCACAGATACGCAGTATTTT.

In its sample, this clonotype ranks as medium-sized (0.01 to 0.1%). The V call is TRBV5-1, the J call TRBJ1-2; the D is unclear. This CDR3 region has 15 residues. With 0 bases removed from V and 4 bases from J, the gap between germline ends came to 13 bases. CDR1 SGHRS and CDR2 YFSETQ come from the germline V gene. The CDR3 DNA follows: TGCGCCAGCAGCTTGGACCCTTCTTCCCCCTATGGCTACACCTTC. Its protein product is CASSLDPSSPYGYTF. Drawing the rest from reference TRBV5-1 and TRBJ1-2, the complete variable domain is KAGVTQTPRYLIKTRGQQVTLSCSPISGHRSVSWYQQTPGQGLQFLFEYFSETQRNKGNFPGRFSGRQFSNSRSEMNVSTLELGDSALYLCASSLDPSSPYGYTFGSGTRLTVV.

The rearrangement uses TRBV15 and TRBJ1-6, with D unresolved. The CDR3 is made up of 15 amino acids. Trimming shortened V by 1 base and J by 5 bases, and 9 bases separated the two germline ends. Per the germline V gene, CDR1 is LNHNV and CDR2 is YYDKDF (reference sequence). The chain's CDR3 is CATSRGMLNNSPLHF. The CDR3 DNA follows: TGTGCCACCAGCAGAGGAATGTTGAATAATTCACCCCTCCACTTT.

In its sample, this clonotype was seen many times. This chain links TRBV15 with TRBJ1-1; 7 bases match TRBD1. The CDR3 loop spans 16 amino acids. Germline CDR1 is LNHNV and CDR2 is YYDKDF (reference sequence). V gave up 2 bases and J gave up 1 base; unmatched junction bases: 7. The CDR3 here is CATSRRRGPGNTEAFF. DNA for the CDR3: TGTGCCACCAGCAGAAGAAGGGGGCCGGGGAACACTGAAGCTTTCTTT.

The V call is TRBV12-3 or TRBV12-4, the J call TRBJ1-2; maybe TRBD1 (6 bases). Trimming stripped 3 bases from V and 8 bases from J, with 13 bases between. The CDR3 is 13 amino acids. The CDR3 bases are TGTGCCAGCAGTTTTACAGGGATAGGAGGCTACACCTTC. This sequence encodes CASSFTGIGGYTF.

This sequence joins TRBV27 and TRBJ2-7, with 9 bases matching TRBD2. The V and J ends lost 10 bases and 4 bases, in that order; junction bases with no gene match: 8. The CDR3 consists of 13 residues. Per the germline V gene, CDR1 is MNHEY and CDR2 is SMNVEV (reference sequence). The CDR3, as DNA: TGTGCCATCAGGGGTAGCGGGGGTTACGAGCAGTACTTC. This translates into CAIRGSGGYEQYF.